This T cell receptor (beta chain) was identified during a study of OX40 agonist ivuxolimab in advanced cancers. Study-level results: Among T cells, CD8+ cells averaged more expanded clones than CD4+ cells. At 0.1-3.0 mg/kg, partial responders had clonal expansion among the lowest observed.

The CDR3 sequence is 11 residues long. The germline CDR1 and CDR2 sequences are SGHRS and YFSETQ. V was clipped by 3 bases and J by 4 bases, with 3 bases between them. Collection of blood occurred at baseline, at cycle 4 day 1, and at cycle 7 day 1. The assay was immunoSEQ multiplex PCR, and TCRdb's table has in-frame clones only and misses some. The sample lists 70,000 to 80,000 clones, 90% to 95% occurring once. A word on this clone: Antigen: not known.

This rearrangement joins TRBV5-1 to TRBJ2-3; D unclear. The receptor comes from an adult with an advanced solid tumor such as melanoma, head and neck, liver or kidney cancer. The specimen comprised CD4+ or CD8+ T cells sorted from blood, sampled in a trial of the OX40 agonist ivuxolimab. CDR3 in DNA: TGCGCCAGCAGCTCAGCAGATACGCAGTATTTT. Residues: CASSSADTQYF.